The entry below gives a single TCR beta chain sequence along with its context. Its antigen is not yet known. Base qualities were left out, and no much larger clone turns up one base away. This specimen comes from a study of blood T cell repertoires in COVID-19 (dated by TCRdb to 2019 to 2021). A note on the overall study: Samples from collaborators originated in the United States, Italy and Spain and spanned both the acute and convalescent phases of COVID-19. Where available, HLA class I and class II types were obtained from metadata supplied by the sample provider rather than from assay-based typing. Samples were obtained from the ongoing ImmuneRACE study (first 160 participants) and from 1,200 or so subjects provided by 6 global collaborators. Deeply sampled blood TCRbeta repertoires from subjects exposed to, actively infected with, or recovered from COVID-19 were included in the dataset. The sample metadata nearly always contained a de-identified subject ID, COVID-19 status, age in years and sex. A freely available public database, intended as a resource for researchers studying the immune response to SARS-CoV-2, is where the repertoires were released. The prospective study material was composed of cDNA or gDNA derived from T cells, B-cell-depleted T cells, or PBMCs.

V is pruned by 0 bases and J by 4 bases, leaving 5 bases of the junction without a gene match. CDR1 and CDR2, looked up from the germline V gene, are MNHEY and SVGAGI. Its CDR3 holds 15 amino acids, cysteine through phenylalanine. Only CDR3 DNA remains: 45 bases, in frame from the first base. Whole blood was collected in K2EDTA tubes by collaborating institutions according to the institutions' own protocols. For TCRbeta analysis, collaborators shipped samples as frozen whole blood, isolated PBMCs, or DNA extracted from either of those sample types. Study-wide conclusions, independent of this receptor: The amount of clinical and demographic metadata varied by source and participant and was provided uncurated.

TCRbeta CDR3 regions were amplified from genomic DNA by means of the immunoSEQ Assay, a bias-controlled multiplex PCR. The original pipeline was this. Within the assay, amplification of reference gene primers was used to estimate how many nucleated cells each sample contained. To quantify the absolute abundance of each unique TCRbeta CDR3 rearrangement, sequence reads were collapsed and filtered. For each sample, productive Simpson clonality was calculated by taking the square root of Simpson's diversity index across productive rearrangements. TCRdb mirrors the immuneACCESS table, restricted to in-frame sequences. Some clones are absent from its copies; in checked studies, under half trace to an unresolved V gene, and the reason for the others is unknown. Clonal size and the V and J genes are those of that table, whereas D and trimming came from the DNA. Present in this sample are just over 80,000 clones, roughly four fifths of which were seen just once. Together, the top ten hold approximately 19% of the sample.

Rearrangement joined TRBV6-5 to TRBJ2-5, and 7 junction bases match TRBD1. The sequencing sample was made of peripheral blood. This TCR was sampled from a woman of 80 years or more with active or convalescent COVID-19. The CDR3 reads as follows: CASSYSNRGTETQYF. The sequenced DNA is TGTGCCAGCAGTTACTCCAACAGGGGTACAGAGACCCAGTACTTC.